This T cell receptor beta chain appears in the sequencing data of a study of T-cell reconstitution after alpha-beta-depleted transplantation in children. CDR3 length: 13 amino acids. V lost 3 bases to trimming and J lost 5 bases; unmatched junction nucleotides: 4. The TCRbeta library was prepared with unique molecular identifiers. One entry per CDR3 protein results from TCRdb running MiXCR on the PCR reads. The repertoire has roughly 500,000 distinct CDR3 sequences, less than 35% of them found once; the top ten carry more than 2%. J is TRBJ2-7 and V is TRBV12-3 or TRBV12-4; 7 nucleotides match TRBD2. The sequences come from PBMCs from the stem cell graft donor, collected from the stem cell graft. The TCR sequence derives from a human donor who donated a stem cell graft to a child with aplastic anemia. This CDR3 is CASSLGGGNEQYF. The DNA for the CDR3 is TGTGCCAGCAGTTTGGGGGGAGGGAACGAGCAGTACTTC.